The clone carrying this T cell receptor (beta chain) was counted between two and nine times. What it binds is not known. This sample was included in a study of T cell responses to AZD1222 COVID-19 vaccine. Repertoires were generated with immunoSEQ multiplex PCR, while TCRdb's copy carries only in-frame clones and drops some. The table shows tens of thousands of clones, with 70% to 80% occurring only once. Timing groups of about 4 and about 12 weeks for second doses were pooled. General observations from the study: When two AZD1222 doses had been given, Spike-specific TCR breadth and depth rose.

The TCR originated in an adult who received the AZD1222 COVID-19 vaccine. The input for sequencing was peripheral blood, taken 28 days after the second AZD1222 dose.

In DNA, the CDR3 is TGTGCCAGCAGTGAAAGACTAAGCACAGATACGCAGTATTTT. Translating gives CASSERLSTDTQYF. The chain combines TRBV2 with TRBJ2-3, with D possibly TRBD2 on 5 matching bases. The CDR3 is 14 residues long. Per germline, CDR1 SNHLY and CDR2 FYNNEI. V was trimmed by 2 bases and J by 0 bases, leaving 6 bases between them.